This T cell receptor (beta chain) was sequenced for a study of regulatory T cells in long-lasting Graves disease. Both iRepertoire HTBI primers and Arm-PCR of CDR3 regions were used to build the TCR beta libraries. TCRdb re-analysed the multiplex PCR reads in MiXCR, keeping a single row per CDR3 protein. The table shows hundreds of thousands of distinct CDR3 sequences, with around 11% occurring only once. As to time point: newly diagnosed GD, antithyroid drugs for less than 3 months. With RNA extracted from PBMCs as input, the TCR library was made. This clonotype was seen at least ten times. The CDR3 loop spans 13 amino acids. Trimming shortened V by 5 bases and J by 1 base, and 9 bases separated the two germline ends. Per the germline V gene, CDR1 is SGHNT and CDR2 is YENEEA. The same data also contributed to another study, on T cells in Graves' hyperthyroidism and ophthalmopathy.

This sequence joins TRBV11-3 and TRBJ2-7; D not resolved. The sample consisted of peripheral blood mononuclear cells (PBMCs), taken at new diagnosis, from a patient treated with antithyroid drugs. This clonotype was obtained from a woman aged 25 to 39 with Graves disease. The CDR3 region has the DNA TGTGCCAGCAGCCTCACCCAGTCCTACGAGCAGTACTTC. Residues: CASSLTQSYEQYF.